A selection of T cell receptor beta chains follows, all from one sample in a study of metastatic and nonmetastatic thyroid tumors. MiXCR reprocessed the PCR reads for TCRdb. The sample carries roughly 58,000 clones, about 3.8% recorded once. Sequencing was carried out using blood. These receptors were taken from a female donor with papillary thyroid cancer or a benign thyroid nodule (not recorded which). Some clones in this sample may be carry-over from other donors' samples. CDR3s include the opening cysteine and the closing phenylalanine or tryptophan. Fields, in order: D gene, clone size, V gene, CDR3 length, J gene, CDR3 protein, CDR3 DNA. D genes are given only for firm matches. For some rows the clone size is stated as once, few or many, or as a class when expanded; others skip it.

D gene: NA
clone size: few
V gene: TRBV19
CDR3 length: 14
J gene: TRBJ1-5
CDR3 protein: CASSIEGTIQPQHF
CDR3 DNA: TGTGCCAGTAGTATCGAAGGGACTATCCAGCCCCAGCATTTT

D gene: TRBD2
clone size: many
V gene: TRBV2
CDR3 length: 16
J gene: TRBJ2-1
CDR3 protein: CASSENGLVAPNEQFF
CDR3 DNA: TGTGCCAGCAGTGAAAACGGACTAGTCGCCCCCAATGAGCAGTTCTTC

D gene: NA
clone size: NA
V gene: TRBV20-1
CDR3 length: 14
J gene: TRBJ1-1
CDR3 protein: CSARSGGMNTEAFF
CDR3 DNA: TGCAGTGCTAGATCGGGGGGCATGAACACTGAAGCTTTCTTT

D gene: NA
clone size: few
V gene: TRBV7-9
CDR3 length: 15
J gene: TRBJ2-5
CDR3 protein: CASSLGDSWAETQYF
CDR3 DNA: TGTGCCAGCAGCTTAGGGGATAGTTGGGCAGAGACCCAGTACTTC

D gene: NA
clone size: many
V gene: TRBV5-1
CDR3 length: 16
J gene: TRBJ1-3
CDR3 protein: CASSVGHPSSGNTIYF
CDR3 DNA: TGCGCCAGCAGCGTAGGACACCCGAGCTCTGGAAACACCATATATTTT

D gene: TRBD2
clone size: few
V gene: TRBV6-4
CDR3 length: 15
J gene: TRBJ2-1
CDR3 protein: CASSDKAGSYNEQFF
CDR3 DNA: TGTGCCAGCAGTGATAAAGCGGGATCCTACAATGAGCAGTTCTTC

D gene: NA
clone size: few
V gene: TRBV2
CDR3 length: 15
J gene: TRBJ1-2
CDR3 protein: CAIIQRTLSRGGYTF
CDR3 DNA: TGTGCCATCATTCAGAGGACCTTGTCGAGGGGTGGCTACACCTTC

D gene: NA
clone size: many
V gene: TRBV24-1
CDR3 length: 13
J gene: TRBJ2-3
CDR3 protein: CATQFREPDTQYF
CDR3 DNA: TGTGCCACTCAATTTCGGGAACCAGATACGCAGTATTTT

D gene: NA
clone size: many
V gene: TRBV2
CDR3 length: 13
J gene: TRBJ1-1
CDR3 protein: CASTGRGNTEAFF
CDR3 DNA: TGTGCCAGCACCGGCAGGGGGAACACTGAAGCTTTCTTT

D gene: TRBD2
clone size: few
V gene: TRBV3-1
CDR3 length: 14
J gene: TRBJ2-7
CDR3 protein: CASSQDGGGYEQYF
CDR3 DNA: TGTGCCAGCAGCCAAGATGGGGGGGGCTACGAGCAGTACTTC

D gene: TRBD2
clone size: NA
V gene: TRBV20-1
CDR3 length: 19
J gene: TRBJ2-3
CDR3 protein: CSAYARYRITGTSSDTQYF
CDR3 DNA: TGCAGTGCCTACGCACGGTACAGGATAACCGGGACTAGTTCAGATACGCAGTATTTT

D gene: NA
clone size: many
V gene: TRBV29-1
CDR3 length: 16
J gene: TRBJ2-5
CDR3 protein: CSVARRCWGRWETQYF
CDR3 DNA: TGCAGCGTTGCCAGAAGGTGCTGGGGGCGCTGGGAGACCCAGTACTTC

D gene: TRBD2
clone size: many
V gene: TRBV4-2
CDR3 length: 16
J gene: TRBJ2-1
CDR3 protein: CASSQTGLAGNNEQFF
CDR3 DNA: TGTGCCAGCAGCCAGACGGGACTAGCGGGGAACAATGAGCAGTTCTTC

D gene: NA
clone size: many
V gene: TRBV5-4
CDR3 length: 14
J gene: TRBJ1-5
CDR3 protein: CASSLAGSNQPQHF
CDR3 DNA: TGTGCCAGCAGCTTGGCCGGTAGCAATCAGCCCCAGCATTTT

D gene: NA
clone size: many
V gene: TRBV3-1
CDR3 length: 12
J gene: TRBJ1-5
CDR3 protein: CASSQLGQPQHF
CDR3 DNA: TGTGCCAGCAGCCAATTAGGTCAGCCCCAGCATTTT

D gene: NA
clone size: many
V gene: TRBV5-1
CDR3 length: 15
J gene: TRBJ1-1
CDR3 protein: CASSSSAGMNTEAFF
CDR3 DNA: TGCGCCAGCAGCTCTTCGGCAGGGATGAACACTGAAGCTTTCTTT

D gene: TRBD1
clone size: NA
V gene: TRBV18
CDR3 length: 14
J gene: TRBJ2-3
CDR3 protein: CASSRQGSQDTQYF
CDR3 DNA: TGTGCCAGCTCAAGACAGGGTTCCCAAGATACGCAGTATTTT

D gene: TRBD1
clone size: many
V gene: TRBV28
CDR3 length: 15
J gene: TRBJ2-7
CDR3 protein: CASGSPGQGVYEQYF
CDR3 DNA: TGTGCCAGCGGCTCGCCGGGACAGGGGGTCTACGAGCAGTACTTC

D gene: NA
clone size: NA
V gene: TRBV7-9
CDR3 length: 14
J gene: TRBJ2-3
CDR3 protein: CASSLAGVSDAQYF
CDR3 DNA: TGTGCCAGCAGCTTAGCTGGAGTGTCAGATGCGCAGTATTTT

D gene: NA
clone size: many
V gene: TRBV3-1
CDR3 length: 15
J gene: TRBJ1-2
CDR3 protein: CASSRRDRPNYGYTF
CDR3 DNA: TGTGCCAGCAGCCGACGCGACAGGCCCAACTATGGCTACACCTTC

D gene: NA
clone size: NA
V gene: TRBV5-1
CDR3 length: 14
J gene: TRBJ2-3
CDR3 protein: CASSTGQVGDTQYF
CDR3 DNA: TGCGCCAGCAGCACGGGACAAGTGGGAGATACGCAGTATTTT

D gene: TRBD2
clone size: NA
V gene: TRBV12-3/TRBV12-4
CDR3 length: 14
J gene: TRBJ2-1
CDR3 protein: CASSPSGLLNEQFF
CDR3 DNA: TGTGCCAGCAGCCCTAGCGGGCTACTAAATGAGCAGTTCTTC

D gene: TRBD1
clone size: many
V gene: TRBV28
CDR3 length: 18
J gene: TRBJ1-4
CDR3 protein: CASSLGTGTGSTNEKLFF
CDR3 DNA: TGTGCCAGCAGTTTAGGGACCGGGACAGGCTCAACTAATGAAAAACTGTTTTTT

D gene: TRBD2
clone size: many
V gene: TRBV6-1
CDR3 length: 14
J gene: TRBJ2-7
CDR3 protein: CASSNRLAGGEQYF
CDR3 DNA: TGTGCCAGCAGTAACAGACTAGCGGGAGGGGAGCAGTACTTC

D gene: NA
clone size: few
V gene: TRBV20-1
CDR3 length: 14
J gene: TRBJ2-7
CDR3 protein: CSAGARTQTYEQYF
CDR3 DNA: TGCAGTGCTGGGGCCAGGACCCAAACCTACGAGCAGTACTTC

D gene: TRBD1
clone size: few
V gene: TRBV30
CDR3 length: 16
J gene: TRBJ1-1
CDR3 protein: CALIYPLTGVNTEAFF
CDR3 DNA: TGTGCCTTGATTTACCCCCTGACAGGGGTGAACACTGAAGCTTTCTTT